This record covers a single TCR beta chain. As yet, its antigen is unknown. Unique molecular identifiers were present on the cDNA, which also gained a universal primer site by template switching. MiXCR, applied by TCRdb to the 5' RACE reads, yields one record per CDR3 protein. The sample holds about 890,000 distinct CDR3 sequences; over 9% are singletons and the top ten take roughly 1.5%. The data derive from a study of identical twins. Overall study results and limits: In cord blood, abundant beta clonotypes had fewer insertions; memory showed no trend.

V dropped 1 base and J dropped 4; count of bases not matched to a gene: 6. Germline V gene data show CDR1 as SGDLS and CDR2 as YYNGEE. This CDR3 is 17 amino acids long. This sample also belongs to another study, concerning yellow fever vaccine responses in identical twins.

Sequencing was carried out using PBMCs. The TCR sequence derives from a woman aged 18-30 years in good health. The V gene is TRBV9, the J gene TRBJ2-1; the match to TRBD2 covers 12 bases. CDR3 in DNA: TGTGCCAGCAGCGTACTAGCGGGAGGGGTTGCGTACAATGAGCAGTTCTTC. Its translation is CASSVLAGGVAYNEQFF. The full variable domain, its missing parts supplied by reference TRBV9 and TRBJ2-1, is DSGVTQTPKHLITATGQRVTLRCSPRSGDLSVYWYQQSLDQGLQFLIQYYNGEERAKGNILERFSAQQFPDLHSELNLSSLELGDSALYFCASSVLAGGVAYNEQFFGPGTRLTVL.